Listed below are T cell receptor beta chains from one sample, sequenced in a study of shared T cell receptors in the human thymus. Assay used: immunoSEQ multiplex PCR; TCRdb lists only in-frame clones, some missing. The sample lists just under 550,000 clones, approximately 80% occurring once. The sample also formed part of further work on human thymus T cells.

The specimen was thymocytes. These receptor sequences come from a boy under two years old with a congenital heart defect. Each CDR3 is given with its conserved first and last residue.

TRBV10-3 | CAIREPWAPNEQFF
TRBV5-1 | CASSLESGRGYNEQFF
TRBV6-5 | CASSYSRPTEAFF
TRBV19 | CASSRARREGTDTQYF
TRBV7-3 | CASSFRTSGVYNEQFF
TRBV29-1 | CSAPLAGEEDTQYF
TRBV4-3 | CASSQRLGRWRLFYGYTF
TRBV12-2 | CASRLRVEGSTEAFF
TRBV6-5 | CASSRAGETYNEQFF
TRBV7-6 | CASSLGTSVVDEQFF
TRBV9 | CASSVDRGRDEQYF
TRBV4-3 | CASSLRPGQWDNEQFF
TRBV7-9 | CASSPGTVSYEQYF
TRBV29-1 | CSVDGGTDTQYF
TRBV7-9 | CASSLGREQYF
TRBV27 | CASSPSDSAEAFF
TRBV5-4 | CASSLTPKKREGYEQYF
TRBV6-1 | CASSETRATDTQYF
TRBV7-9 | CASSFPPPGRGARRGWWYF
TRBV7-6 | CASSFTSGNEQFF
TRBV29-1 | CSAAGLAGYNEQFF
TRBV27 | CASSFISGGRFYEQYF
TRBV7-2 | CASSLTSNQPQHF
TRBV11-2 | CASSAQGYEQYF
TRBV6-5 | CEVAGAHEQFF
TRBV27 | CASSPRTSGSRSSYEQYF
TRBV5-4 | CASSLPVGQGAGEQYF
TRBV6-1 | CASSEATSGGPQETQYF
TRBV25-1 | CASRDRVTGELFF
TRBV2 | CASRVAGDTYEQYF
TRBV11-2 | CASSPGTGQADTQYF